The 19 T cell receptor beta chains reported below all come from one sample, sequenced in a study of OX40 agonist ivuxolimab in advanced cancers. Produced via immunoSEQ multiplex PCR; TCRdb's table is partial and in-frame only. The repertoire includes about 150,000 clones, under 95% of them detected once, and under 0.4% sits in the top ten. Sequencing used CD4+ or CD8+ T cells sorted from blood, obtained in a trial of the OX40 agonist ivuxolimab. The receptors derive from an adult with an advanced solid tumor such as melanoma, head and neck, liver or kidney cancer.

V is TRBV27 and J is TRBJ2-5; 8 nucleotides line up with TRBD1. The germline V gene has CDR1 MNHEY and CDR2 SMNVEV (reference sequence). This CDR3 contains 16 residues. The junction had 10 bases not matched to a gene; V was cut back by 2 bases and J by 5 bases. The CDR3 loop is CASSLISGGGYETQYF. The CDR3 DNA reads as TGTGCCAGCAGTTTAATTTCAGGGGGCGGGTACGAGACCCAGTACTTC.

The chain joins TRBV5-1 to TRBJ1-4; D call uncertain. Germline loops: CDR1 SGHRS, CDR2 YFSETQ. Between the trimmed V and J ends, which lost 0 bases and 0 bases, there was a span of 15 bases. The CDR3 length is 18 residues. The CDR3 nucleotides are TGCGCCAGCAGCTTGGTTGGCCCGTGGAGCGCAACTAATGAAAAACTGTTTTTT. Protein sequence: CASSLVGPWSATNEKLFF.

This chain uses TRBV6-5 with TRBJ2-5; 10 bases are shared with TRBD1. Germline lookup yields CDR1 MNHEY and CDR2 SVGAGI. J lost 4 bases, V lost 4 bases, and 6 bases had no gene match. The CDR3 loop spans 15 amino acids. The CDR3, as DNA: TGTGCCAGCAGTTCTGGGACAGGGGTAATAGAGACCCAGTACTTC. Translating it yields CASSSGTGVIETQYF.

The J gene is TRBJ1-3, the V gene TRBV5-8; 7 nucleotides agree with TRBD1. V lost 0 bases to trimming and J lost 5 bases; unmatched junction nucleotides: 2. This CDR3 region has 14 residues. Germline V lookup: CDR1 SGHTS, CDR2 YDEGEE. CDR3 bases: TGTGCCAGCAGCTTGGAAGGGGGCAGAAACACCATATATTTT. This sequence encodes CASSLEGGRNTIYF.

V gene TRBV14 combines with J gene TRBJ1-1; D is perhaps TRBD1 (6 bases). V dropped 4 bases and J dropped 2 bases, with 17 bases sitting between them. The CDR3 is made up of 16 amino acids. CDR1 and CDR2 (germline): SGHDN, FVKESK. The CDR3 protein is CASSLLEGVGNTEAFF. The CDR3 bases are TGTGCCAGCAGCCTCCTAGAGGGGGTAGGAAACACTGAAGCTTTCTTT.

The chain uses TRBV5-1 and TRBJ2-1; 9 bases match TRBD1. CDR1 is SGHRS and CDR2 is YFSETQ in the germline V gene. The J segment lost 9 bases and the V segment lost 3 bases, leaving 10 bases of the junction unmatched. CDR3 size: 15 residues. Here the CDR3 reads CASSYSRDREAEQFF. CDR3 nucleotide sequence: TGCGCCAGCAGCTATAGCCGGGACAGGGAGGCTGAGCAGTTCTTC.

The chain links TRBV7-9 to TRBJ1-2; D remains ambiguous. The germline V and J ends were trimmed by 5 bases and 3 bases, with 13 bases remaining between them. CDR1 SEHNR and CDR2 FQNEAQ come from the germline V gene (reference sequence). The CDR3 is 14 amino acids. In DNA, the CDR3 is TGTGCCAGCAGCCAAGATATGGGAGACTATGGCTACACCTTC. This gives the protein CASSQDMGDYGYTF.

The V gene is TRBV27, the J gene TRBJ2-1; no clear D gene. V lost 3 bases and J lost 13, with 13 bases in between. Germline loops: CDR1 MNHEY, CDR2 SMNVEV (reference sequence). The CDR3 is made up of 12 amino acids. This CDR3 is CASSFPDRSQFF. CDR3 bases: TGTGCCAGCAGTTTCCCGGACCGTTCTCAGTTCTTC.

CDR3 amino acids: CASSSGQGLTYGYTF. Here the CDR3 DNA reads TGTGCCAGTAGTTCGGGACAGGGATTAACCTATGGCTACACCTTC. The chain has TRBV19 and TRBJ1-2, with 9 positions matching TRBD1. Trimming cost V 5 bases and J 4 bases; bases outside gene matches: 8. Germline V gives CDR1 LNHDA, CDR2 SQIVND (reference sequence). The CDR3 sequence is 15 residues long.

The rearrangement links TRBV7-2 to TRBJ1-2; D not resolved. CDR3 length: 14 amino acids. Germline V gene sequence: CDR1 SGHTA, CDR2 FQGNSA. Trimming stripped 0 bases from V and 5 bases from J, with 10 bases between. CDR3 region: CASSLAQIPYGYTF. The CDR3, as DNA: TGTGCCAGCAGCTTAGCACAGATACCTTATGGCTACACCTTC.

In nucleotides, the CDR3 is TGCGCCAGCAGCCTGGACACGAAAAGATCTAAGGAACTTAGCTATGGCTACACCTTC. This encodes CASSLDTKRSKELSYGYTF. The chain recombines TRBV5-1 with TRBJ1-2, with D perhaps TRBD1 (5 bases). Germline V gene sequence: CDR1 SGHRS, CDR2 YFSETQ. The CDR3 has 19 residues. Between the trimmed V and J ends, which lost 4 bases and 4 bases, there was a span of 29 bases.

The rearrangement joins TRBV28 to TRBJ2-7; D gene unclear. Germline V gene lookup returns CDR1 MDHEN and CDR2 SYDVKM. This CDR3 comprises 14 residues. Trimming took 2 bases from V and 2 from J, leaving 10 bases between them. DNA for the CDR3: TGTGCCAGCAGTTTACACCCGACCCCCTACGAGCAGTACTTC. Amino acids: CASSLHPTPYEQYF.

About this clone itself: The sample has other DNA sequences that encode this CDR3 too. The CDR3 DNA reads as TGTGCCAGCAGCGTGGGCGTCCAAGAGACCCAGTACTTC. This encodes CASSVGVQETQYF. V is TRBV9 and J is TRBJ2-5; D gene ambiguous. CDR3 length: 13 amino acids. Germline CDR1 is SGDLS and CDR2 is YYNGEE. Trimming pared 2 bases from V and 1 base from J, leaving 6 bases between. The variable domain in full, with the rest retrieved from reference TRBV9 and TRBJ2-5, is DSGVTQTPKHLITATGQRVTLRCSPRSGDLSVYWYQQSLDQGLQFLIQYYNGEERAKGNILERFSAQQFPDLHSELNLSSLELGDSALYFCASSVGVQETQYFGPGTRLLVL.

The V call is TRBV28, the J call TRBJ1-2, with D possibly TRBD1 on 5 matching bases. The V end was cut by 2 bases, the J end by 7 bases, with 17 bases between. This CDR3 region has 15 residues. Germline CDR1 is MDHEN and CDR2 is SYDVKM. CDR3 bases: TGTGCCAGCAGTTTACACCGGGACCCAGGGAGTGGCTACACCTTC. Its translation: CASSLHRDPGSGYTF.

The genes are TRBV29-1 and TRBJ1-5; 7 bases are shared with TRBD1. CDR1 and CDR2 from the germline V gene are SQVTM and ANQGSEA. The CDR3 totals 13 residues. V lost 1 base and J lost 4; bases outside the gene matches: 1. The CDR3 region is CSVEGQGNQPQHF. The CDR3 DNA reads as TGCAGCGTTGAAGGACAGGGTAATCAGCCCCAGCATTTT. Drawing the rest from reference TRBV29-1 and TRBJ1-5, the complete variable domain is SAVISQKPSRDICQRGTSLTIQCQVDSQVTMMFWYRQQPGQSLTLIATANQGSEATYESGFVIDKFPISRPNLTFSTLTVSNMSPEDSSIYLCSVEGQGNQPQHFGDGTRLSIL.

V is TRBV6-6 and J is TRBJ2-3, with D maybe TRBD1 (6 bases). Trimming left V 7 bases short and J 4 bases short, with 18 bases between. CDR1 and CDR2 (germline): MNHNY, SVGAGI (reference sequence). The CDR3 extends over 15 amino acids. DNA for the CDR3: TGTGCCAGCACCTCTAGGGGGTTGGGGGCAGATACGCAGTATTTT. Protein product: CASTSRGLGADTQYF.

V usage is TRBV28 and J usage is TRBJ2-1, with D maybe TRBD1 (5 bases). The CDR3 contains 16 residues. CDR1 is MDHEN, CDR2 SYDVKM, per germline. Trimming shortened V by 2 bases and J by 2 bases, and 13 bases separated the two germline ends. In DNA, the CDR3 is TGTGCCAGCAGTTTAGGGGCAGCTGGGGCCTACAATGAGCAGTTCTTC. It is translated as CASSLGAAGAYNEQFF.

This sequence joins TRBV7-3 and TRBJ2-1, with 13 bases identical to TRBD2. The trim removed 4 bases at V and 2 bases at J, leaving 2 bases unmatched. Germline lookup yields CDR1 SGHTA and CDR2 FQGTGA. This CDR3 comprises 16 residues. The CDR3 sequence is CASSYGLAGAYNEQFF. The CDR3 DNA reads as TGTGCCAGCAGCTACGGACTAGCGGGAGCCTACAATGAGCAGTTCTTC.

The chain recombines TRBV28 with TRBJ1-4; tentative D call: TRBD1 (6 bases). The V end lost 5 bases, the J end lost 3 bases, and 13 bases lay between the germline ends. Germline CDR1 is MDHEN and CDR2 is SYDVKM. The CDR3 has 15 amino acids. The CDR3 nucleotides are TGTGCCAGCAGTATCGGGACATGGGCTAATGAAAAACTGTTTTTT. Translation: CASSIGTWANEKLFF.